This T cell receptor (beta chain) derives from a study of memory CD4+ T cells and cytomegalovirus serostatus. On the study more broadly: Donors were healthy Belgian adults, some 10 CMV seropositive and about two dozen seronegative.

Authors' data handling: Out-of-frame sequences were removed, leaving 2,204,828 distinct TCRbeta sequences. Only in-frame clones appear in the TCRdb table, and some are missing; sequencing was by immunoSEQ multiplex PCR. The V and J calls and the clone size are those of that table, but D and trimming were determined from the DNA. The table includes around 63,000 clones, roughly 75% detected once. The sort gate was single viable CD3+CD4+CD8-CD45RO+ cells for memory CD4+ T cells. Trimming stripped 1 base from V and 10 bases from J, with 14 bases between. The V gene's germline CDR1 is SNHLY and CDR2 FYNNEI. This CDR3 contains 13 residues.

Material for sequencing was memory CD4+ T cells from blood. The sequence was collected from an adult in good health and CMV-seronegative. Some clones in this sample may be carry-over from other donors' samples. The chain uses TRBV2 and TRBJ2-7; D gene uncertain. This chain's CDR3 is CASSEEPRVHQYF. The CDR3 nucleotides read TGTGCCAGCAGTGAAGAGCCCCGGGTCCATCAGTACTTC.